Following are 6 T cell receptor beta chains from one sample sequenced in a study of CD8 T cells in ankylosing spondylitis. No antigen has been assigned to these receptors. MiXCR, run by TCRdb on the 5' RACE reads, gives a single entry per CDR3 protein. The sample shows about 500,000 distinct CDR3 sequences, about 5% of them seen only once. Study results and limitations: A motif of under ten highly homologous TCR beta variants was seen as apparently characteristic of ankylosing spondylitis blood.

Sequenced material: blood, either unsorted or a sorted T cell fraction (not recorded which). Receptors were obtained from a male donor with ankylosing spondylitis.

This clonotype was detected ten times or more. The rearrangement uses TRBV6-1 and TRBJ2-1, with 7 nucleotides matching TRBD2. Trimming took 6 bases from V and 8 from J; bases not matched to a gene: 16. This CDR3 region has 16 residues. Germline lookup yields CDR1 MNHNS and CDR2 SASEGT. This CDR3 is CASRSSSGAKSHEQFF. In DNA, the CDR3 is TGTGCCAGCAGGAGTTCTAGCGGAGCCAAGTCCCATGAGCAGTTCTTC.

The CDR3 loop is CASSLVGALARDEQYF. The CDR3 DNA reads TGTGCCTCTTCCCTCGTTGGGGCCCTAGCGAGGGACGAGCAGTACTTC. J is TRBJ2-7 and V is TRBV11-2; D might be TRBD2 (6 bases). This CDR3 comprises 16 residues. Germline V CDR1 and CDR2: SGHAT, FQNNGV. Trimming removed 11 bases from V and 5 bases from J, with 28 bases in between.

This clonotype showed up many times. The chain employs TRBV27 and TRBJ2-5; 7 bases are shared with TRBD1. V dropped 5 bases and J dropped 0; count of bases not matched to a gene: 3. The length of the CDR3 is 14 residues. CDR1 is MNHEY, CDR2 SMNVEV, per germline (reference sequence). CDR3 in DNA: TGTGCCAGCAGTCCACAGGGGTACCAAGAGACCCAGTACTTC. Its protein is CASSPQGYQETQYF.

This clonotype came up many times. J is TRBJ2-7 and V is TRBV30; D possibly corresponds to TRBD1 (6 bases). Germline CDR1 and CDR2: GTSNPN and SVGIG (reference sequence). The CDR3 loop spans 14 amino acids. V lost 1 base to trimming and J lost 3 bases, with 13 bases between them. DNA of the CDR3: TGTGCCTGGAGTGCGGGACATCGACTCTACGAGCAGTACTTC. As protein: CAWSAGHRLYEQYF.

This clonotype was detected ten times or more. This chain joins TRBV24-1 and TRBJ1-3; unclear D gene. There are 15 residues in the CDR3. Germline V gene lookup returns CDR1 KGHDR and CDR2 SFDVKD. The V and J ends lost 4 bases and 4 bases respectively, with 13 bases between them. The CDR3 sequence: CATSDPRGPGNTIYF. The DNA for the CDR3 is TGTGCCACCAGTGACCCGCGTGGGCCCGGAAACACCATATATTTT.

This chain connects TRBV6-2 or TRBV6-3 to TRBJ1-1; D gene ambiguous. Trimming removed 6 bases at V and 2 bases at J, with 16 bases between. CDR1 is MNHEY and CDR2 is SVGEGT in the germline V gene. This CDR3 region has 15 residues. CDR3 in DNA: TGTGCCAGCAGGAAGATCTTAGGCCAAAACACTGAAGCTTTCTTT. It is translated as CASRKILGQNTEAFF.